The 20 T cell receptor beta chains below come from one sample, sequenced in a study of T cell repertoires in cytomegalovirus infection. TCRdb analysed the reads with MiXCR anew, one entry per CDR3 protein. The data hold 480,000 or so distinct CDR3 sequences, with around 11% observed a single time. The sample taken for sequencing was PBMCs. The receptors here all came from a human donor in good health (CMV status not recorded). Some clones in this sample may be carry-over from other donors' samples.

This clonotype was seen a handful of times. The chain combines TRBV29-1 with TRBJ2-1, with 9 bases identical to TRBD2. Unmatched junction bases numbered 5, after V lost 5 bases and J lost 3 bases. The CDR3 has 14 amino acids. Germline assignment: CDR1 SQVTM and CDR2 ANQGSEA. This chain's CDR3 is CSVQAGGLYNEQFF. The CDR3 bases are TGCAGCGTTCAGGCGGGAGGGCTCTACAATGAGCAGTTCTTC.

This clonotype was seen repeatedly, ten times or more. This chain connects TRBV30 to TRBJ1-1, with 9 positions matching TRBD1. The junction had 13 bases not matched to a gene; V was cut back by 1 base and J by 10 bases. Germline-derived CDR1 and CDR2 are GTSNPN and SVGIG (reference sequence). This CDR3 has 15 residues. CDR3 DNA: TGTGCCTGGAGTGCCGGGACAGGGCTCGTCGGGAGAGCTTTCTTT. Amino acid sequence: CAWSAGTGLVGRAFF.

This clonotype showed up many times. The chain has TRBV7-9 and TRBJ2-1; 9 bases are a match to TRBD2. This CDR3 contains 17 residues. From germline, CDR1 is SEHNR and CDR2 FQNEAQ (reference sequence). Trimming took 1 base from V and 0 from J; bases not matched to a gene: 4. CDR3 nucleotides: TGTGCCAGCAGCTTAGGGCTAGCGGGGTCCTCCTACAATGAGCAGTTCTTC. Translated: CASSLGLAGSSYNEQFF.

The chain uses TRBV18 and TRBJ2-5, with D tentatively TRBD1 (6 bases). Per the germline V gene, CDR1 is KGHSH and CDR2 is LQKENI. V gave up 0 bases and J gave up 5 bases, with 10 bases separating them. This CDR3 spans 14 amino acids. CDR3 amino acids: CASSPPPQGETQYF. The CDR3 DNA follows: TGTGCCAGCTCACCACCCCCCCAGGGGGAGACCCAGTACTTC.

This clonotype was recorded a few times. This rearrangement joins TRBV7-8 to TRBJ1-5; no reliable D call. The CDR3 has 18 amino acids. The germline V gene has CDR1 SGHVS and CDR2 FQNEAQ. V was pared by 1 base and J by 9 bases, with 25 bases between. The CDR3, as DNA: TGTGCCAGCAGCTTAGGCCCAACCCGCACCAACCTCCTGGGGCCCCAGCATTTT. This encodes CASSLGPTRTNLLGPQHF.

The J gene is TRBJ2-1, the V gene TRBV5-1; 9 bases are shared with TRBD2. CDR1 SGHRS and CDR2 YFSETQ come from the germline V gene. J lost 13 bases, V lost 0 bases, and 5 bases had no gene match. This CDR3 spans 13 amino acids. The CDR3 region is CASSLVIAGEQFF. The CDR3 nucleotides are TGCGCCAGCAGCTTGGTAATAGCGGGAGAACAGTTCTTC. The variable domain in full, with the rest retrieved from reference TRBV5-1 and TRBJ2-1, is KAGVTQTPRYLIKTRGQQVTLSCSPISGHRSVSWYQQTPGQGLQFLFEYFSETQRNKGNFPGRFSGRQFSNSRSEMNVSTLELGDSALYLCASSLVIAGEQFFGPGTRLTVL.

In this sample, this clonotype turned up many times. The chain recombines TRBV7-3 with TRBJ1-1; D is possibly TRBD1 (5 bases). The V end lost 5 bases, the J end lost 4 bases, and 20 bases lay between the germline ends. Germline V lookup: CDR1 SGHTA, CDR2 FQGTGA. This CDR3 has 16 residues. The CDR3 nucleotides read TGTGCCAGCAGCCTCCGACAGTGGCGGGAAGGCACTGAAGCTTTCTTT. Protein: CASSLRQWREGTEAFF. Drawing the rest from reference TRBV7-3 and TRBJ1-1, the complete variable domain is GAGVSQTPSNKVTEKGKYVELRCDPISGHTALYWYRQSLGQGPEFLIYFQGTGAADDSGLPNDRFFAVRPEGSVSTLKIQRTERGDSAVYLCASSLRQWREGTEAFFGQGTRLTVV.

This clonotype was detected ten times or more. The CDR3 loop reads CASSFTGPNEKLFF. The CDR3 DNA follows: TGTGCCAGCAGTTTTACAGGACCTAATGAAAAACTGTTTTTT. The chain carries TRBV12-3 or TRBV12-4 and TRBJ1-4; TRBD1 is a possible D gene (5 bases). Trimming left V 3 bases short and J 3 bases short, with 8 bases between. CDR3 size: 14 residues.

In this sample, this clonotype turned up many times. This chain links TRBV3-1 with TRBJ1-1; D is ambiguous. V was clipped by 6 bases and J by 8 bases, with 10 bases between them. Germline V gives CDR1 LGHDT, CDR2 YNNKEL (reference sequence). This CDR3 is built from 11 residues. In DNA form, the CDR3 reads TGTGCCAGCAGACATGAGAGCGAAGCTTTCTTT. Residues: CASRHESEAFF.

This clonotype was observed a few times. V usage is TRBV20-1 and J usage is TRBJ2-1; TRBD2 agrees at 13 bases. After removal of 5 bases from V and 9 bases from J, the junction contained 4 bases not matched to a gene. Germline V gene lookup returns CDR1 DFQATT and CDR2 SNEGSKA (reference sequence). There are 13 residues in the CDR3. This chain's CDR3 is CSAPGTSGAEQFF. As DNA, the CDR3 is TGCAGTGCTCCAGGGACTAGCGGGGCTGAGCAGTTCTTC.

In this sample, this clonotype turned up a few times. The rearrangement links TRBV25-1 to TRBJ1-4, with D unresolved. Trimming took 3 bases from V and 10 from J, leaving 12 bases between them. The germline CDR1 and CDR2 sequences are MGHDK and SYGVNS. This CDR3 has 13 amino acids. CDR3: CASSEDYEGKLFF. CDR3 DNA: TGTGCCAGCAGTGAGGACTACGAGGGAAAACTGTTTTTT.

This clonotype was detected many times. Written as DNA, the CDR3 is TGTGCCTGGCAAGAAACAGGGAACTTAGGCGAGCAGTACTTC. Protein: CAWQETGNLGEQYF. This rearrangement joins TRBV30 to TRBJ2-7; TRBD1 is a possible D gene (6 bases). V lost 5 bases and J 6 bases, leaving 20 bases between the germline ends. From germline, CDR1 is GTSNPN and CDR2 SVGIG (reference sequence). This CDR3 is built from 14 residues.

The chain couples TRBV29-1 to TRBJ1-2; D unclear. V was clipped by 4 bases and J by 7 bases, with 25 bases between them. CDR1 and CDR2 (germline): SQVTM, ANQGSEA. The CDR3 runs to 16 residues. In nucleotides, the CDR3 is TGCAGCGTTGGAACCTACGATCGTCCAACGCCGGGTGGCTACACCTTC. Encoded protein: CSVGTYDRPTPGGYTF.

This clonotype was detected many times. The chain uses TRBV20-1 and TRBJ2-7; maybe TRBD2 (7 bases). V was trimmed by 0 bases and J by 12 bases, leaving 15 bases between them. Germline V CDR1 and CDR2: DFQATT, SNEGSKA (reference sequence). The CDR3 has 12 amino acids. CDR3 loop: CSARDQGRETYF. The CDR3 coding sequence is TGCAGTGCTAGAGATCAGGGGCGGGAGACGTACTTC.

This clonotype was seen a handful of times. The J gene is TRBJ1-2, the V gene TRBV20-1; D might be TRBD1 (6 bases). The germline V gene encodes CDR1 DFQATT and CDR2 SNEGSKA (reference sequence). V was shortened by 5 bases and J by 10 bases, with 17 bases between the two germline ends. The CDR3 is 12 amino acids. Here the CDR3 DNA reads TGCAGTGCTCCCCTGGCAGGGGATGTCTACACCTTC. Amino acids: CSAPLAGDVYTF.

This clonotype occurred a few times. CDR3 region: CASSPLLDTGELFF. In nucleotides, the CDR3 is TGTGCCAGCAGCCCGCTCTTGGACACCGGGGAGCTGTTTTTT. The chain joins TRBV13 to TRBJ2-2; unclear D gene. Looked up from germline, CDR1 is PRHDT and CDR2 is FYEKMQ (reference sequence). V was pared by 5 bases and J by 3 bases, with 10 bases between. CDR3 length equals 14 residues.

The chain employs TRBV5-1 and TRBJ1-3; perhaps TRBD1 as D (5 bases). Germline lookup yields CDR1 SGHRS and CDR2 YFSETQ. V shed 0 bases and J shed 0 bases, with 10 bases lying between them. The length of the CDR3 is 16 residues. The CDR3 sequence: CASSLAAGTSGNTIYF. In nucleotides, the CDR3 is TGCGCCAGCAGCTTGGCCGCGGGGACCTCTGGAAACACCATATATTTT.

This clonotype was counted many times. This chain links TRBV7-8 with TRBJ2-2; D gene ambiguous. CDR1 is SGHVS, CDR2 FQNEAQ, per germline. Trimming pared 2 bases from V and 3 bases from J, leaving 10 bases between. The CDR3 runs 15 residues. This CDR3 reads CASSLLQVHTGELFF. The CDR3 DNA sequence: TGTGCCAGCAGCTTACTCCAGGTTCACACCGGGGAGCTGTTTTTT.

This clonotype was picked up a small number of times. The chain employs TRBV10-3 and TRBJ1-5; the D is unclear. This CDR3 comprises 14 residues. Per the germline V gene, CDR1 is ENHRY and CDR2 is SYGVKD. V lost 3 bases, J lost 1 base, and 7 bases lay in between. The CDR3, as DNA: TGTGCCATCAGTGAACTTGACAGCAATCAGCCCCAGCATTTT. Protein sequence: CAISELDSNQPQHF.

This clonotype has ten or more counts. J is TRBJ1-2 and V is TRBV12-3 or TRBV12-4; 7 bases map to TRBD1. The CDR3 runs to 18 residues. V lost 3 bases, J lost 1 base, and 14 bases stayed unmatched. The CDR3 sequence: CASSLGLGTAADNYGYTF. Written as DNA, the CDR3 is TGTGCCAGCAGTTTGGGCCTCGGGACAGCCGCAGATAACTATGGCTACACCTTC.